This TCR beta chain emerged from a study of T cells in Graves' hyperthyroidism and ophthalmopathy. At least ten counts were recorded for this clonotype. It was RNA transcripts that yielded the amplified TCR beta CDR3 regions. TCR CDR3 underwent first-round RT-PCR with the HTBI primer set. TCRdb analysed the multiplex PCR reads with MiXCR anew, one entry per CDR3 protein. Among fewer than 600,000 distinct CDR3 sequences listed, less than 15% were seen once. CDR3 size: 15 residues. With 4 bases clipped from V and 3 bases from J, the junction kept 2 bases outside the gene matches. The material sequenced was blood. The chain links TRBV12-3 or TRBV12-4 to TRBJ2-7, with 14 bases matching TRBD2. This receptor was obtained from a woman in her thirties or forties with Graves' hyperthyroidism. The CDR3, as DNA: TGTGCCAGCAGTTCCGGACTAGCGGGAGGCTACGAGCAGTACTTC. It translates to CASSSGLAGGYEQYF.